These 13 T cell receptor beta chains were all obtained from the same sample, sequenced in a study of blood T cell repertoires in COVID-19. Sequenced by immunoSEQ multiplex PCR; TCRdb stores in-frame clones only, minus some. Of 250,000 to 300,000 clones listed, roughly 81% were seen once; the top ten hold about 7%. Sequenced material: PBMCs or T cells enriched from blood (not recorded which). Receptors were obtained from a woman aged 45-65 years who had been exposed to COVID-19.

The rearrangement joins TRBV5-5 to TRBJ2-7; D might be TRBD1 (5 bases). Germline values: CDR1 SGHKS, CDR2 YYEKEE (reference sequence). V lost 1 base and J lost 6, with 11 bases in between. The CDR3 spans 13 residues. In DNA form, the CDR3 reads TGTGCCAGCAGCTTGCACCAGGGAAGCGAGCAGTACTTC. It encodes CASSLHQGSEQYF. Together with reference TRBV5-5 and TRBJ2-7, the CDR3 gives the full variable domain: DAGVTQSPTHLIKTRGQQVTLRCSPISGHKSVSWYQQVLGQGPQFIFQYYEKEERGRGNFPDRFSARQFPNYSSELNVNALLLGDSALYLCASSLHQGSEQYFGPGTRLTVT.

This clone was picked up a small number of times. The chain combines TRBV11-2 with TRBJ2-1, with 9 bases matching TRBD2. The CDR3 is made up of 15 amino acids. V shed 1 base, J shed 6 bases, and the junction held 4 bases outside the gene matches. CDR1 SGHAT and CDR2 FQNNGV come from the germline V gene. CDR3 sequence (DNA): TGTGCCAGCAGCTTAGGGCTAGCGGGGATCAATGAGCAGTTCTTC. Amino acid sequence: CASSLGLAGINEQFF.

The V gene is TRBV5-5, the J gene TRBJ2-2, with D possibly matching TRBD2 (5 bases). Germline V CDR1 and CDR2: SGHKS, YYEKEE (reference sequence). CDR3 length: 17 amino acids. V gave up 2 bases and J gave up 10 bases, with 24 bases separating them. CDR3 sequence (DNA): TGTGCCAGCAGCTTTTCGCCCTCTGACTATTGGGTGGCGGAGCTGTTTTTT. Protein product: CASSFSPSDYWVAELFF.

The chain couples TRBV6-5 to TRBJ1-3, with D hard to call. CDR1 is MNHEY and CDR2 is SVGAGI in the germline V gene. Trimming left V 5 bases short and J 0 bases short, with 11 bases between. The CDR3 is 15 amino acids. CDR3 coding DNA: TGTGCCAGCAGTCCCGACATGAGCTCTGGAAACACCATATATTTT. It codes for CASSPDMSSGNTIYF.

The chain uses TRBV7-9 and TRBJ2-3; 11 positions match TRBD2. The germline V gene has CDR1 SEHNR and CDR2 FQNEAQ (reference sequence). This CDR3 is 16 amino acids long. The junction had 8 bases not matched to a gene; V was cut back by 5 bases and J by 4 bases. The CDR3 spells CASSLLAGGLPDTQYF. In DNA, the CDR3 is TGTGCCAGCAGCCTTTTAGCGGGGGGGCTTCCAGATACGCAGTATTTT.

The chain is built from TRBV18 and TRBJ2-3; D is perhaps TRBD2 (6 bases). Per the germline V gene, CDR1 is KGHSH and CDR2 is LQKENI. This CDR3 has 14 amino acids. Trimming cost V 4 bases and J 2 bases, with 10 bases left between them. The CDR3 DNA is TGTGCCAGCTCACGGGGGGAGTTCACAGATACGCAGTATTTT. It translates to CASSRGEFTDTQYF.

The genes are TRBV5-1 and TRBJ1-2; 12 nucleotides line up with TRBD1. CDR1 is SGHRS and CDR2 is YFSETQ in the germline V gene. The junction had 9 bases not matched to a gene; V was cut back by 0 bases and J by 6 bases. This CDR3 spans 17 amino acids. The CDR3 coding sequence is TGCGCCAGCAGCTTGGACCTGCCGGGACAGGGGGCGCATGGCTACACCTTC. Amino acid sequence: CASSLDLPGQGAHGYTF.

V usage is TRBV5-1 and J usage is TRBJ1-1, with D uncertain. Germline-derived CDR1 and CDR2 are SGHRS and YFSETQ. V lost 4 bases and J lost 2, with 9 bases in between. The CDR3 totals 13 residues. The CDR3 region has the DNA TGCGCCAGCAGCAGCAGGATAAACACTGAAGCTTTCTTT. Translating gives CASSSRINTEAFF. Drawing the rest from reference TRBV5-1 and TRBJ1-1, the complete variable domain is KAGVTQTPRYLIKTRGQQVTLSCSPISGHRSVSWYQQTPGQGLQFLFEYFSETQRNKGNFPGRFSGRQFSNSRSEMNVSTLELGDSALYLCASSSRINTEAFFGQGTRLTVV.

The rearrangement links TRBV5-1 to TRBJ1-1, with TRBD1 identical over 8 bases. The V gene end was trimmed by 2 bases and the J gene end by 6 bases; junction bases not matched to a gene: 9. Germline CDR1 SGHRS, CDR2 YFSETQ. The CDR3 consists of 15 residues. This chain's CDR3 is CASSFNRDRQAEAFF. The CDR3 DNA reads TGCGCCAGCAGCTTTAACCGGGACAGGCAAGCTGAAGCTTTCTTT.

The count of this clone is one. V usage is TRBV24-1 and J usage is TRBJ1-5, with 9 bases identical to TRBD1. Germline trimming cut 9 bases from V and 4 bases from J; bases unmatched to any gene: 12. The germline gives CDR1 KGHDR, CDR2 SFDVKD. The CDR3 totals 16 residues. The CDR3 DNA sequence: TGTGCCACCGCCACAGGCCGACAGGGGGTTAATCAGCCCCAGCATTTT. Translation: CATATGRQGVNQPQHF.

The J gene is TRBJ2-7, the V gene TRBV25-1; no clear D gene. Germline CDR1 is MGHDK and CDR2 is SYGVNS. V gave up 4 bases and J gave up 3 bases, with 10 bases separating them. There are 13 residues in the CDR3. CDR3 DNA: TGTGCCAGCAGTGTTGTGGGCCGCTACGAGCAGTACTTC. Its translation: CASSVVGRYEQYF.

The genes are TRBV18 and TRBJ1-3; D remains unclear. The CDR3 consists of 13 residues. Trimming stripped 4 bases from V and 1 base from J, with 5 bases between. Germline V lookup: CDR1 KGHSH, CDR2 LQKENI. CDR3 in amino acids: CASSQESGNTIYF. DNA for the CDR3: TGTGCCAGCTCACAGGAGTCTGGAAACACCATATATTTT. Looking up the rest from reference TRBV18 and TRBJ1-3 gives the full variable domain: NAGVMQNPRHLVRRRGQEARLRCSPMKGHSHVYWYRQLPEEGLKFMVYLQKENIIDESGMPKERFSAEFPKEGPSILRIQQVVRGDSAAYFCASSQESGNTIYFGEGSWLTVV.

This chain connects TRBV5-4 to TRBJ1-6, with 8 positions matching TRBD1. Per the germline V gene, CDR1 is SGHNT and CDR2 is YYREEE (reference sequence). The CDR3 contains 14 residues. Trimming at V came to 0 bases and at J to 7 bases, leaving 0 bases not matched to a gene. The CDR3 bases are TGTGCCAGCAGCTTGGGGACAGGGAATTCACCCCTCCACTTT. Encoded protein: CASSLGTGNSPLHF.